These T cell receptor beta chains were read from a single sample in a study of cytomegalovirus exposure and HLA in healthy donors. TCRdb keeps only in-frame clones here, not all; method: immunoSEQ multiplex PCR. The sample shows about 180,000 clones, 70% to 80% of them seen only once. Sample: PBMCs. The receptors were sampled from a woman between 55 and 75 years old in good health and CMV-seropositive. The CDR3 runs from the conserved cysteine through the conserved F or W. The order of the fields is CDR3 protein, CDR3 DNA, V gene, clone size, D gene, J gene. The D gene is left open where the match is weak. Clone size is given for some rows only: seen once, a few or many times, or a class if the clone is expanded.

cdr3_aa: CSVEVGLASYNEQFF; cdr3_nt: TGCAGCGTTGAAGTTGGACTAGCGTCCTACAATGAGCAGTTCTTC; v_call: TRBV29-1; clone_size: NA; d_call: TRBD2; j_call: TRBJ2-1
cdr3_aa: CAIRASPQETQYF; cdr3_nt: TGTGCCATCAGGGCCTCGCCACAAGAGACCCAGTACTTC; v_call: TRBV10-3; clone_size: NA; d_call: NA; j_call: TRBJ2-5
cdr3_aa: CASSFEAIASEQYF; cdr3_nt: TGTGCCAGCAGCTTCGAAGCCATAGCCTCCGAGCAGTACTTC; v_call: TRBV5-8; clone_size: NA; d_call: NA; j_call: TRBJ2-7
cdr3_aa: CASSLRQGGIGYTF; cdr3_nt: TGTGCCAGCAGTTTACGACAGGGAGGAATTGGCTACACCTTC; v_call: TRBV6-5; clone_size: NA; d_call: TRBD1; j_call: TRBJ1-2
cdr3_aa: CASSYSMAGYTGELFF; cdr3_nt: TGTGCCAGCAGTTACTCGATGGCAGGGTACACCGGGGAGCTGTTTTTT; v_call: TRBV6-5; clone_size: few; d_call: NA; j_call: TRBJ2-2
cdr3_aa: CASSHPDRGTINSPLHF; cdr3_nt: TGCGCCAGCAGCCACCCGGACAGGGGGACAATTAATTCACCCCTCCACTTT; v_call: TRBV4-1; clone_size: few; d_call: TRBD1; j_call: TRBJ1-6
cdr3_aa: CASSVTGTSVYREQFF; cdr3_nt: TGCGCCAGCAGCGTGACCGGGACTAGTGTATACCGTGAGCAGTTCTTC; v_call: TRBV5-1; clone_size: NA; d_call: TRBD2; j_call: TRBJ2-1
cdr3_aa: CASRTGTHYTF; cdr3_nt: TGTGCCAGCAGGACCGGGACACACTACACCTTC; v_call: TRBV28; clone_size: NA; d_call: NA; j_call: TRBJ1-2
cdr3_aa: CSVVRLAAYNEQFF; cdr3_nt: TGCAGCGTCGTGCGGCTAGCGGCCTACAATGAGCAGTTCTTC; v_call: TRBV29-1; clone_size: NA; d_call: TRBD2; j_call: TRBJ2-1
cdr3_aa: CASSEEGWPLRQPQHF; cdr3_nt: TGTGCCAGCAGTGAAGAGGGGTGGCCCCTCCGGCAGCCCCAGCATTTT; v_call: TRBV6-1; clone_size: NA; d_call: NA; j_call: TRBJ1-5
cdr3_aa: CASSPQGTGVEQYF; cdr3_nt: TGTGCCAGCAGTCCCCAGGGGACAGGGGTTGAGCAGTACTTC; v_call: TRBV27; clone_size: NA; d_call: TRBD1; j_call: TRBJ2-7
cdr3_aa: CASRIGTGSYEQYF; cdr3_nt: TGCGCCAGCAGGATCGGGACAGGGTCCTACGAGCAGTACTTC; v_call: TRBV5-1; clone_size: NA; d_call: TRBD1; j_call: TRBJ2-7
cdr3_aa: CASSEARGGGQPQHF; cdr3_nt: TGTGCCAGCAGTGAAGCGCGAGGGGGGGGTCAGCCCCAGCATTTT; v_call: TRBV2; clone_size: NA; d_call: NA; j_call: TRBJ1-5
cdr3_aa: CASSEYQGAYEQYF; cdr3_nt: TGCGCCAGCAGCGAATATCAGGGGGCCTACGAGCAGTACTTC; v_call: TRBV5-1; clone_size: once; d_call: TRBD1; j_call: TRBJ2-7
cdr3_aa: CASSLLGGGTQYF; cdr3_nt: TGTGCCAGCAGCTTGCTCGGGGGGGGGACCCAGTACTTC; v_call: TRBV5-6; clone_size: NA; d_call: TRBD2; j_call: TRBJ2-5
cdr3_aa: CASSLGLAGGYEQYF; cdr3_nt: TGTGCCAGCAGCTTAGGTCTAGCGGGGGGTTACGAGCAGTACTTC; v_call: TRBV11-2; clone_size: NA; d_call: TRBD2; j_call: TRBJ2-7
cdr3_aa: CASRKHDRGNTDTQYF; cdr3_nt: TGTGCCAGCAGGAAACACGACAGGGGGAACACAGATACGCAGTATTTT; v_call: TRBV27; clone_size: NA; d_call: TRBD1; j_call: TRBJ2-3
cdr3_aa: CASSPQETGDSPLHF; cdr3_nt: TGTGCCAGCTCACCACAGGAGACCGGGGATTCACCCCTCCACTTT; v_call: TRBV18; clone_size: NA; d_call: NA; j_call: TRBJ1-6
cdr3_aa: CASSLGASTDTQYF; cdr3_nt: TGCGCCAGCAGCTTGGGGGCTAGCACAGATACGCAGTATTTT; v_call: TRBV5-1; clone_size: few; d_call: NA; j_call: TRBJ2-3
cdr3_aa: CAWSVFENYNSPLHF; cdr3_nt: TGTGCCTGGAGTGTATTTGAGAATTATAATTCACCCCTCCACTTT; v_call: TRBV30; clone_size: NA; d_call: NA; j_call: TRBJ1-6
cdr3_aa: CASSQDGGGTEAFF; cdr3_nt: TGCGCCAGCAGCCAAGATGGGGGAGGGACTGAAGCTTTCTTT; v_call: TRBV4-3; clone_size: NA; d_call: NA; j_call: TRBJ1-1
cdr3_aa: CASSYKFRHEQYF; cdr3_nt: TGTGCCAGCAGTTACAAGTTCAGGCACGAGCAGTACTTC; v_call: TRBV6-5; clone_size: NA; d_call: NA; j_call: TRBJ2-7
cdr3_aa: CASSSSGLSYEQYF; cdr3_nt: TGTGCCAGCAGTTCTAGCGGACTCTCCTACGAGCAGTACTTC; v_call: TRBV6-6; clone_size: once; d_call: TRBD2; j_call: TRBJ2-7
cdr3_aa: CASSDGTRLSTDTQYF; cdr3_nt: TGTGCCAGCAGTGACGGGACTAGACTTAGCACAGATACGCAGTATTTT; v_call: TRBV6-4; clone_size: NA; d_call: TRBD2; j_call: TRBJ2-3
cdr3_aa: CASSWTGFGEKLFF; cdr3_nt: TGCGCCAGCAGCTGGACAGGGTTTGGAGAAAAACTGTTTTTT; v_call: TRBV5-1; clone_size: NA; d_call: TRBD1; j_call: TRBJ1-4
cdr3_aa: CASSLGQNTEAFF; cdr3_nt: TGTGCCAGCTCGCTCGGACAGAACACTGAAGCTTTCTTT; v_call: TRBV18; clone_size: NA; d_call: NA; j_call: TRBJ1-1
cdr3_aa: CASSLQGQGGYGYTF; cdr3_nt: TGTGCCAGCAGTTTACAGGGGCAGGGCGGCTATGGCTACACCTTC; v_call: TRBV27; clone_size: few; d_call: NA; j_call: TRBJ1-2
cdr3_aa: CASRQQGQSHGYTF; cdr3_nt: TGTGCCAGCAGGCAGCAAGGACAGAGCCATGGCTACACCTTC; v_call: TRBV28; clone_size: few; d_call: NA; j_call: TRBJ1-2
cdr3_aa: CASSGGLATRGEQFF; cdr3_nt: TGTGCCAGCAGCGGCGGACTAGCGACCCGGGGTGAGCAGTTCTTC; v_call: TRBV9; clone_size: NA; d_call: TRBD2; j_call: TRBJ2-1
cdr3_aa: CASSLGAGLSYNEQFF; cdr3_nt: TGTGCCAGCAGCTTAGGAGCGGGGCTCTCCTACAATGAGCAGTTCTTC; v_call: TRBV7-9; clone_size: once; d_call: TRBD2; j_call: TRBJ2-1
cdr3_aa: CASSPSSGYTGELFF; cdr3_nt: TGTGCCAGCAGCCCCTCATCAGGGTACACCGGGGAGCTGTTTTTT; v_call: TRBV9; clone_size: NA; d_call: NA; j_call: TRBJ2-2
cdr3_aa: CASSLGLAENNEQFF; cdr3_nt: TGTGCCAGCTCCCTGGGACTAGCGGAGAACAATGAGCAGTTCTTC; v_call: TRBV18; clone_size: NA; d_call: TRBD2; j_call: TRBJ2-1
cdr3_aa: CASSLGLAGGREQYF; cdr3_nt: TGTGCCAGCAGTCTCGGACTAGCGGGAGGTAGGGAGCAGTACTTC; v_call: TRBV28; clone_size: NA; d_call: TRBD2; j_call: TRBJ2-7
cdr3_aa: CASRPGTSGNEQFF; cdr3_nt: TGTGCCAGTCGCCCCGGGACTAGCGGGAATGAGCAGTTCTTC; v_call: TRBV28; clone_size: NA; d_call: TRBD2; j_call: TRBJ2-1
cdr3_aa: CASSLAGLGTGTEAFF; cdr3_nt: TGTGCCAGCAGTTTAGCAGGTCTGGGGACTGGGACTGAAGCTTTCTTT; v_call: TRBV28; clone_size: NA; d_call: NA; j_call: TRBJ1-1
cdr3_aa: CASSLGQGGQPQHF; cdr3_nt: TGTGCCAGCAGCTTGGGACAGGGAGGACAGCCCCAGCATTTT; v_call: TRBV5-5; clone_size: few; d_call: TRBD1; j_call: TRBJ1-5
cdr3_aa: CASSSGQGGHEQYF; cdr3_nt: TGCGCCAGCAGCTCCGGACAGGGTGGGCACGAGCAGTACTTC; v_call: TRBV5-1; clone_size: NA; d_call: TRBD1; j_call: TRBJ2-7